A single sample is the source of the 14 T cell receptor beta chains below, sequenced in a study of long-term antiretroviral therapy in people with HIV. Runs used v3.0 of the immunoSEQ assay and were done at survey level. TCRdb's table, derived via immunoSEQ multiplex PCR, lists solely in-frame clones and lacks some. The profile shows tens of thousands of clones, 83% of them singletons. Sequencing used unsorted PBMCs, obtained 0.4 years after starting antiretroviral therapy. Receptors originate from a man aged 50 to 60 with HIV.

The CDR3 coding sequence is TGTGCCAGCTCACCAAGCCAGACCTTATACGAGCAGTACTTC. Amino acids: CASSPSQTLYEQYF. V gene TRBV18 combines with J gene TRBJ2-7, with unresolved D. Germline assignment: CDR1 KGHSH and CDR2 LQKENI. The V end was cut by 2 bases, the J end by 4 bases, with 12 bases between. This CDR3 is 14 amino acids long. Looking up the rest from reference TRBV18 and TRBJ2-7 gives the full variable domain: NAGVMQNPRHLVRRRGQEARLRCSPMKGHSHVYWYRQLPEEGLKFMVYLQKENIIDESGMPKERFSAEFPKEGPSILRIQQVVRGDSAAYFCASSPSQTLYEQYFGPGTRLTVT.

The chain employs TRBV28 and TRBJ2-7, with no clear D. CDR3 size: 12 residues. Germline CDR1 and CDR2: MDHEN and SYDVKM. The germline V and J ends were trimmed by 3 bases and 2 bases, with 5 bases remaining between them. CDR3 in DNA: TGTGCCAGCAGTTTTGTACCCTACGAGCAGTACTTC. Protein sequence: CASSFVPYEQYF.

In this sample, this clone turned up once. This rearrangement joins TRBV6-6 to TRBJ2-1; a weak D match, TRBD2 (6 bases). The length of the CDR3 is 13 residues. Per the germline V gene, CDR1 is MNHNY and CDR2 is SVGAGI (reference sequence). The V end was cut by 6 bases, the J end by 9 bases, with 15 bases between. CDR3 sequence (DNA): TGTGCCAGCAGCCCCTCCCCCGGGGGTGAGCAGTTCTTC. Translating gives CASSPSPGGEQFF.

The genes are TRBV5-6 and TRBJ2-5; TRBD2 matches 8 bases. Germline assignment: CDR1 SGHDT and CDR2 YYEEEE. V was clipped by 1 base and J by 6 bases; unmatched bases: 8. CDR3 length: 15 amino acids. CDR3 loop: CASSLTSGGKKTQYF. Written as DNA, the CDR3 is TGTGCCAGCAGCTTGACCAGCGGGGGAAAGAAGACCCAGTACTTC.

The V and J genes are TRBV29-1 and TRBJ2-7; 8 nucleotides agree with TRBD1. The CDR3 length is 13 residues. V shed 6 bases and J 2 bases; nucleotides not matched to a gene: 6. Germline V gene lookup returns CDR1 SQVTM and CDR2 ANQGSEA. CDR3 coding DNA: TGCAGCGTCAGGACAGGGAGGACCTACGAGCAGTACTTC. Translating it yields CSVRTGRTYEQYF.

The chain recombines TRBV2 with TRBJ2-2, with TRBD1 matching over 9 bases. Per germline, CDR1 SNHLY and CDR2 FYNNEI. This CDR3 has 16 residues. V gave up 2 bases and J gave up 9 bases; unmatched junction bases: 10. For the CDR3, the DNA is TGTGCCAGCAGTGAATCGGGCGGACAGGGGTTCCGGGAGCTGTTTTTT. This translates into CASSESGGQGFRELFF.

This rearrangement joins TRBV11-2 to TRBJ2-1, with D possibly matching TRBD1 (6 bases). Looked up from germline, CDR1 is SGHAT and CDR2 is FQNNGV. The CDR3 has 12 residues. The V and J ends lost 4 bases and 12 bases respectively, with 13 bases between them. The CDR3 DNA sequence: TGTGCCAGCAGCTCCGGCCCCAGGGGGCAGTTCTTC. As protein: CASSSGPRGQFF.

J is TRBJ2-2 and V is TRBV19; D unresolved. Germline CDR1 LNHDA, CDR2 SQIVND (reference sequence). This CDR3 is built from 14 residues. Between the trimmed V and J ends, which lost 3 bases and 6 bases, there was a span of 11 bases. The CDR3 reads CASSIMTGPGELFF. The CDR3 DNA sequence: TGTGCCAGTAGTATCATGACGGGCCCCGGGGAGCTGTTTTTT.

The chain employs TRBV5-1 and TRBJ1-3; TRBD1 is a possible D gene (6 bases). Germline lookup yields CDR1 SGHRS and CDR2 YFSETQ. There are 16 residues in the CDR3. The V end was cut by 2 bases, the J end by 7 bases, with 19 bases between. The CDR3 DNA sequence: TGCGCCAGCAGCTTTGGGTCGACAGGCCCCAGGAACACCATATATTTT. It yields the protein CASSFGSTGPRNTIYF.

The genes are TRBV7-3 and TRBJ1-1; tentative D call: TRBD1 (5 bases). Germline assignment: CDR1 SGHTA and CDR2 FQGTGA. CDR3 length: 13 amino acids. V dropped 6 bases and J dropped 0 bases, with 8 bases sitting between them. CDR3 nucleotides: TGTGCCAGCAGAGGGGATTTGAACACTGAAGCTTTCTTT. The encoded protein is CASRGDLNTEAFF.

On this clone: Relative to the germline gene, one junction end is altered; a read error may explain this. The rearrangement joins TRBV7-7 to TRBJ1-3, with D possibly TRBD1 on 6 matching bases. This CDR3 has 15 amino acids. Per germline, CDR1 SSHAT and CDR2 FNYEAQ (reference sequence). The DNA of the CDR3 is TGTGCTAGCAGCTCATCAACAGGGCCTGGAAACACCATATATTTT. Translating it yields CASSSSTGPGNTIYF.

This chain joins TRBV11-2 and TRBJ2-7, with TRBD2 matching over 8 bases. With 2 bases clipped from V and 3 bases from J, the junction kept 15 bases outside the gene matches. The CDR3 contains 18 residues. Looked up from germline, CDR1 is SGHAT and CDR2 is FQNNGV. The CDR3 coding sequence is TGTGCCAGCAGCTTATACGGGGGGGGTAGTGTCACGTACTACGAGCAGTACTTC. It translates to CASSLYGGGSVTYYEQYF.

CDR3 sequence (DNA): TGCGCCAGCAGCCAAGATGCAGGGGCTAGCGGGAGGGGGGATACGCAGTATTTT. Protein product: CASSQDAGASGRGDTQYF. The V call is TRBV4-3, the J call TRBJ2-3; 12 nucleotides agree with TRBD2. The CDR3 is 18 residues long. Germline lookup yields CDR1 LGHNA and CDR2 YSLEER. V dropped 0 bases and J dropped 6; count of bases not matched to a gene: 10.

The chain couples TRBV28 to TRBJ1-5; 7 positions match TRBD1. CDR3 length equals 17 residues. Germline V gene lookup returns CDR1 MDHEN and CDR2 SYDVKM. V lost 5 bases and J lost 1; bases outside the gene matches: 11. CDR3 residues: CASSTTGWQFSNQPQHF. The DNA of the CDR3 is TGTGCCAGCAGTACGACAGGGTGGCAATTCAGCAATCAGCCCCAGCATTTT.